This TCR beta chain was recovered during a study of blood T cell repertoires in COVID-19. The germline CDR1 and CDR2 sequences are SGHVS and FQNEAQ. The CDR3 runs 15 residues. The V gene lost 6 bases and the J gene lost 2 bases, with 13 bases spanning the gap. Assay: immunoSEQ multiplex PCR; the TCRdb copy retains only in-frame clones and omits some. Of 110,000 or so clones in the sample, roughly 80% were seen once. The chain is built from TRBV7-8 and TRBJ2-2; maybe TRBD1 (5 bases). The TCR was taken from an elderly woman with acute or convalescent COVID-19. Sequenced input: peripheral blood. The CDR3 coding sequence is TGTGCCAGCAGGCCGACAGTTCACAACACCGGGGAGCTGTTTTTT. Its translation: CASRPTVHNTGELFF.